The TCR beta chain described here comes from a study of cytomegalovirus exposure and HLA in healthy donors listed by TCRdb under 2017. In the study overall: A later analysis indicated that the roughly 130 validation repertoires were generated on the platform also employed for the 700 or so repertoires of the first cohort. The aim of the study was to test whether cataloging public T cell receptors could identify signatures of past pathogen exposure. Besides the first cohort of under 700 subjects, a separate validation cohort made up of roughly 120 different subjects was used. The study combined high-throughput TCR immunosequencing, statistical association of individual TCRs with disease status, and machine learning to predict cytomegalovirus infection status.

As regards this clone: It has no known antigen specificity. Per-base qualities were not stored, and no clone one base away is much larger.

Separate from the roughly 650-subject first cohort, the validation cohort of over 90 subjects was the group to which the donors belonged. The method was the immunoSEQ multiplex PCR assay. The original pipeline was this. A statistical classification framework was built to diagnose cytomegalovirus status from the catalog of TCR beta chain sequences. As stored in TCRdb, this immuneACCESS dataset retains in-frame rearrangements with V and J assigned. A fraction of the clones does not appear; measured against another copy, unresolved V genes explain less than half of the discrepancy, and the remainder lacks a known reason. V and J calls and clone size are those listed in that table; D and trimming were worked out from the DNA. This sample holds about 160,000 clones; roughly 91% were observed only once. Of the sample, under 3% is held by the ten largest clones. General conclusions and limits of the study: Cytomegalovirus status was reported to be diagnosed by the classifier with high specificity and sensitivity in both the original and validation cohorts. A total of fewer than 200 TCR beta chains were listed by the study as associated with cytomegalovirus. In a later analysis, TCRs clustered in the first cohort were found to also tend to co-occur in the 100 to 150 validation repertoires, with over 90% of cluster scores above 0. The authors suggested that the approach could potentially be extended to other disease states and immunological phenotypes. All 120 or so repertoires were used to score co-occurrence in the validation cohort in a later analysis, because that analysis had no HLA typing for the cohort. Most TCR sequences were observed very rarely across donors, whereas some public TCRs were present in many individuals. In vitro tests confirmed that a few of the cytomegalovirus-associated TCR beta chains recognize cytomegalovirus antigens.

The CDR3 goes from the cysteine to the phenylalanine over 14 residues. Just the 42-base CDR3 DNA is kept, in frame starting at base 1. CDR1 LNHDA and CDR2 SQIVND were looked up in the germline V gene (reference sequence). The germline V and J ends show losses of 5 bases and 8 bases respectively, and no gene match explains 7 bases of the junction. The sequence derives from a man younger than 30 in good health and CMV-seronegative. The sequenced material came from PBMCs. The receptor chain draws on TRBV19 and TRBJ1-5; 9 of the junction bases match TRBD1. The CDR3 in this case is CASSGTGRGKPQHF. DNA sequence: TGTGCCAGTAGTGGGACAGGGAGGGGAAAGCCCCAGCATTTT. Joined to the reference TRBV19 and TRBJ1-5 proteins, this CDR3 gives the full variable domain: DGGITQSPKYLFRKEGQNVTLSCEQNLNHDAMYWYRQDPGQGLRLIYYSQIVNDFQKGDIAEGYSVSREKKESFPLTVTSAQKNPTAFYLCASSGTGRGKPQHFGDGTRLSIL.